This T cell receptor (beta chain) was captured in a study of T-cell memory formation after mild COVID-19. TCRdb reprocessed the 5' RACE reads with MiXCR, giving one entry per CDR3 protein. This sample has over 350,000 distinct CDR3 sequences; 20% to 25% occur once, and the top ten carry 8.5% to 9%. General study results and limits: Some clones that responded were present in memory (sampled pre-infection), which suggests cross-reactive memory joined.

Germline loops: CDR1 DFQATT, CDR2 SNEGSKA (reference sequence). Trimming at V came to 5 bases and at J to 3 bases, leaving 6 bases not matched to a gene. This CDR3 is built from 15 residues. A word on this clonotype: What it binds is unknown.

This chain links TRBV20-1 with TRBJ2-1; 11 nucleotides line up with TRBD1. Sequenced input: PBMCs or a T cell subset sorted from them (not recorded which). The source is an adult woman who had mild COVID-19 (a few samples of this study predate the infection). Cell type and time point are not known. The CDR3 coding sequence is TGCAGTGCTTCTACCGGGACAGGGGGCTACAATGAGCAGTTCTTC. Its translation: CSASTGTGGYNEQFF.